The TCR beta chain described here comes from a study of blood T cell repertoires in COVID-19. Study background: In each case, the material was cDNA or gDNA derived from T cells, B-cell-depleted T cells, or PBMCs.

Libraries were prepared by immunoSEQ multiplex PCR; TCRdb keeps only in-frame clonotypes and omits some of them. The table shows under 300,000 clones, with 89% occurring only once. This CDR3 has 15 residues. CDR1 and CDR2 (germline): MNHEY, SVGAGI. The J segment lost 5 bases and the V segment lost 5 bases, leaving 10 bases of the junction unmatched. This TCR was sampled from a man aged 50-60 years with acute or convalescent COVID-19. Sequencing used peripheral blood. The V and J genes are TRBV6-5 and TRBJ1-1; 8 bases are shared with TRBD1. The CDR3 DNA is TGTGCCAGCAGTACCGGGACAGGAGGTGTGACTGAAGCTTTCTTT. This codes for CASSTGTGGVTEAFF.